Following are 26 T cell receptor beta chains from one sample sequenced in a study of post-analysis software for immune sequencing data (dated by TCRdb to about 2015). Their specific antigens are unknown. Libraries were constructed by PCR. Data came from an Illumina HiSeq 2500. To reduce PCR and sequencing biases, unique molecular identifiers were incorporated into the TCR beta cDNA libraries. TCRdb reworked the public reads: Q25 trimming with fastp, MiXCR clone assembly, productive beta chains retained. A single entry per CDR3 protein holds the most common genes and DNA from its merged rows. The sample has approximately 460,000 distinct CDR3 sequences on record, less than 45% of them singletons. The top ten hold about 12% of the sample. The investigation overall reported the following: Significantly higher frequencies in patients than in controls were found for five or six TRBV segments, including TRBV5-6, TRBV5-1 and TRBV20-1.

Material: blood. These receptors originate from a girl aged 5-17 years with multiple sclerosis.

The chain uses TRBV7-2 and TRBJ2-1; maybe TRBD2 (6 bases). In germline, CDR1 is SGHTA, CDR2 FQGNSA. The ends were cut back, 1 base at V and 2 bases at J, with 18 bases in the middle. The CDR3 has 18 residues. CDR3 nucleotide sequence: TGTGCCAGCAGCTTAGTCACCCTTGGGGGGAGAACCTACAATGAGCAGTTCTTC. Translating gives CASSLVTLGGRTYNEQFF.

The rearrangement uses TRBV10-1 and TRBJ2-1; 11 nucleotides agree with TRBD2. CDR3 length equals 14 residues. With 6 bases clipped from V and 15 bases from J, the junction kept 13 bases outside the gene matches. Germline V CDR1 and CDR2: WNHNN, SYGVQD (reference sequence). The CDR3: CASSGRVAGGPRFF. The CDR3 DNA sequence: TGCGCCAGCAGCGGACGGGTAGCGGGAGGGCCTCGGTTCTTC.

A word on this clonotype: One end of the junction varies from germline; a read error may be responsible. The V and J genes are TRBV5-1 and TRBJ1-2, with D possibly matching TRBD1 (5 bases). Germline assignment: CDR1 SGHRS and CDR2 YFSETQ. The CDR3 extends over 16 amino acids. Here the CDR3 reads CASGFSRPTANYGYTF. CDR3 nucleotides: TGCGCCAGCGGCTTTAGCCGCCCGACAGCTAACTATGGCTACACCTTC.

The sample holds a few counts of this clonotype. The chain is built from TRBV7-9 and TRBJ1-4, with a weak D call TRBD1 (6 bases). The CDR3 runs 15 residues. V lost 0 bases and J lost 11, with 16 bases in between. Germline CDR1 and CDR2: SEHNR and FQNEAQ (reference sequence). CDR3 amino acids: CASSLAGQIDRKLFF. The CDR3 DNA reads TGTGCCAGCAGCTTAGCCGGACAGATAGATAGGAAACTGTTTTTT.

The chain uses TRBV5-1 and TRBJ2-3; D perhaps matches TRBD2 (6 bases). Germline V gives CDR1 SGHRS, CDR2 YFSETQ. CDR3 length equals 17 residues. V dropped 3 bases and J dropped 2 bases, with 19 bases sitting between them. The CDR3 reads CASSYYSGTDLTDTQYF. The CDR3 DNA reads TGCGCCAGCAGCTACTATTCCGGGACTGACCTCACAGATACGCAGTATTTT.

The chain is built from TRBV19 and TRBJ2-1; 8 bases match TRBD2. The CDR3 has 15 residues. Germline CDR1 reads LNHDA; CDR2 reads SQIVND (reference sequence). Unmatched junction bases numbered 13, after V lost 5 bases and J lost 10 bases. The CDR3 sequence is CASSRTSGEGEEQFF. CDR3 DNA: TGTGCCAGTAGTCGAACTAGCGGAGAGGGTGAGGAGCAGTTCTTC.

This clonotype appeared once. The chain links TRBV6-1 to TRBJ2-7; no clear D. The germline V gene has CDR1 MNHNS and CDR2 SASEGT. Trimming shortened V by 0 bases and J by 4 bases, and 10 bases separated the two germline ends. This CDR3 is 14 amino acids long. The CDR3, as DNA: TGTGCCAGCAGTGAAGCGTTATGGCCATACGAGCAGTACTTC. Protein product: CASSEALWPYEQYF.

The chain joins TRBV14 to TRBJ1-2; 8 bases map to TRBD1. CDR1 and CDR2 (germline): SGHDN, FVKESK. The CDR3 loop spans 17 amino acids. With V trimmed by 2 bases and J by 4 bases, 12 bases remained unmatched. CDR3 loop: CASSQLTGQGHGYGYTF. In DNA, the CDR3 is TGTGCCAGCAGCCAACTTACTGGACAGGGCCATGGCTATGGCTACACCTTC.

With regard to this clonotype: This may stem from a read error, because a much larger clone lies one nucleotide away. The CDR3 DNA reads as TGCAGCGTTGAAGATTTCCAATCCTACGAGCAGTACTTC. Its translation: CSVEDFQSYEQYF. The chain has TRBV29-1 and TRBJ2-7; D is uncertain. Trimming took 0 bases from V and 1 from J, leaving 7 bases between them. Germline-derived CDR1 and CDR2 are SQVTM and ANQGSEA. CDR3 length: 13 residues.

The rearrangement links TRBV29-1 to TRBJ1-2; 9 bases match TRBD1. Germline V lookup: CDR1 SQVTM, CDR2 ANQGSEA. V was pared by 5 bases and J by 8 bases, with 12 bases of the junction left unmatched. This CDR3 spans 14 amino acids. The CDR3 region is CSVPTGQGLGGYTF. The DNA for the CDR3 is TGCAGCGTTCCAACGGGACAGGGATTGGGCGGCTACACCTTC.

There are a few counts of this clonotype. This chain uses TRBV30 with TRBJ1-5; 7 bases agree with TRBD1. From germline, CDR1 is GTSNPN and CDR2 SVGIG (reference sequence). The CDR3 length is 13 residues. Unmatched junction bases numbered 1, after V lost 5 bases and J lost 0 bases. The CDR3 nucleotides read TGTGCCTGGGGGACAGTTAGCAATCAGCCCCAGCATTTT. Amino acid sequence: CAWGTVSNQPQHF.

This clonotype appeared a few times. The J gene is TRBJ2-5, the V gene TRBV7-9; no definite D call. This CDR3 region has 15 residues. V gave up 3 bases and J gave up 3 bases, with 14 bases separating them. Germline CDR1 and CDR2: SEHNR and FQNEAQ (reference sequence). CDR3 DNA: TGTGCCAGCAGCTTCCTGAACTTGGTTGAAGAGACCCAGTACTTC. It yields the protein CASSFLNLVEETQYF.

V and J are TRBV15 and TRBJ2-5, with 7 bases fitting TRBD1. The J call could be wrong; TRBJ2-7 is a better fit for the DNA end. The CDR3 extends over 14 amino acids. Germline V gene sequence: CDR1 LNHNV, CDR2 YYDKDF (reference sequence). CDR3 sequence (DNA): TGTGCCACCAGCAGAGTACAGGGGAACGGCGAGCAGTACTTC. Protein sequence: CATSRVQGNGEQYF.

The chain couples TRBV6-5 to TRBJ2-7; a weak D match, TRBD1 (6 bases). The CDR3 is 13 residues long. V lost 5 bases and J 4 bases, leaving 12 bases between the germline ends. The germline CDR1 and CDR2 sequences are MNHEY and SVGAGI. The CDR3 DNA sequence: TGTGCCAGCAGTAGGGGGATCGGATACGAGCAGTACTTC. This translates into CASSRGIGYEQYF.

In DNA, the CDR3 is TGTGCCAGCAGCGCCGGAGGGGGTTCCTACAATGAGCAGTTCTTC. It specifies CASSAGGGSYNEQFF. The rearrangement links TRBV9 to TRBJ2-1; perhaps D is TRBD1 or TRBD2 (6 bases each). There are 15 residues in the CDR3. V lost 3 bases and J 1 base, leaving 11 bases between the germline ends. Per the germline V gene, CDR1 is SGDLS and CDR2 is YYNGEE.

This clonotype has just one count. The chain uses TRBV20-1 and TRBJ2-5; TRBD2 aligns across 9 bases. CDR1 DFQATT and CDR2 SNEGSKA come from the germline V gene (reference sequence). The length of the CDR3 is 15 residues. Germline trimming cut 2 bases from V and 4 bases from J; bases unmatched to any gene: 8. The CDR3 DNA reads TGCAGTGCTAGATGGGATAGCGGGAGTCGAGAGACCCAGTACTTC. Protein: CSARWDSGSRETQYF.

The chain combines TRBV6-5 with TRBJ2-7; TRBD2 matches at 9 bases. Germline V gene sequence: CDR1 MNHEY, CDR2 SVGAGI. The CDR3 has 14 residues. J lost 5 bases, V lost 6 bases, and 8 bases had no gene match. CDR3 coding DNA: TGTGCCAGCAGCCGATTAGCGGGAGCCCACGAGCAGTACTTC. Its translation: CASSRLAGAHEQYF.

The chain combines TRBV18 with TRBJ1-5; D not resolved. The CDR3 contains 14 residues. V lost 5 bases and J lost 5, with 13 bases in between. Germline CDR1 reads KGHSH; CDR2 reads LQKENI. CDR3 sequence reads: CASSEEDGYQPQHF. DNA for the CDR3: TGTGCCAGCTCAGAGGAAGACGGATATCAGCCCCAGCATTTT.

With regard to this clonotype: This likely comes from a read error, as the CDR3 has no conserved phenylalanine or tryptophan at its end. The V and J genes are TRBV12-3 or TRBV12-4 and TRBJ2-4, with TRBD2 matching over 13 bases. The DNA matches TRBJ2-7 better at its end, which makes the J call doubtful. This CDR3 contains 16 residues. In nucleotides, the CDR3 is TGTGCCAGCAGTAGCGAAGGACTAGCGGGAGAGTACGAGCAGTACTCC. The encoded protein is CASSSEGLAGEYEQYS.

This clonotype was seen only a few times. V gene TRBV28 combines with J gene TRBJ1-6; D uncertain. V was cut by 7 bases and J by 5 bases, with 9 bases left in between. Germline V gene lookup returns CDR1 MDHEN and CDR2 SYDVKM. The CDR3 sequence is 13 residues long. The chain's CDR3 is CASISSNNSPLHF. The CDR3 DNA reads TGTGCCAGCATTAGCAGTAATAATTCACCCCTCCACTTT.

This rearrangement joins TRBV9 to TRBJ2-4, with a possible D match to TRBD2 (5 bases). The CDR3 has 15 residues. Germline-derived CDR1 and CDR2 are SGDLS and YYNGEE. The V gene lost 4 bases and the J gene lost 7 bases, with 18 bases spanning the gap. Written as DNA, the CDR3 is TGTGCCAGCAGCCAGCACTCGAATTCGGGGAACATTCAGTACTTC. Translated: CASSQHSNSGNIQYF.

Regarding this clonotype: Its ends do not fully match the called genes, so a read error is possible. The chain combines TRBV27 with TRBJ1-5, with TRBD1 matching over 7 bases. Germline lookup yields CDR1 MNHEY and CDR2 SMNVEV (reference sequence). The CDR3 sequence is 14 residues long. The CDR3 DNA is TGTGCCAGCAGAACAGGGGCAAGCAATCAGCCCCAACATTTT. This gives the protein CASRTGASNQPQHF.

This clonotype was found many times. The chain combines TRBV29-1 with TRBJ2-1, with 11 bases lining up with TRBD1. Trimming took 7 bases from V and 6 from J; bases not matched to a gene: 8. Per germline, CDR1 SQVTM and CDR2 ANQGSEA. There are 14 residues in the CDR3. The CDR3 here is CSGEGQGVVNEQFF. The CDR3 DNA reads TGCAGCGGCGAGGGACAGGGGGTGGTCAATGAGCAGTTCTTC.

This chain joins TRBV11-2 and TRBJ1-4; D ambiguous. Germline V gene sequence: CDR1 SGHAT, CDR2 FQNNGV. Between the trimmed V and J ends, which lost 3 bases and 1 base, there was a span of 18 bases. The CDR3 spans 18 residues. In DNA form, the CDR3 reads TGTGCCAGCAGCTTTGAAACTTACAAGATCCGAACTAATGAAAAACTGTTTTTT. It encodes CASSFETYKIRTNEKLFF. Looking up the rest from reference TRBV11-2 and TRBJ1-4 gives the full variable domain: EAGVAQSPRYKIIEKRQSVAFWCNPISGHATLYWYQQILGQGPKLLIQFQNNGVVDDSQLPKDRFSAERLKGVDSTLKIQPAKLEDSAVYLCASSFETYKIRTNEKLFFGSGTQLSVL.

This clonotype was recorded at least ten times. The chain employs TRBV28 and TRBJ2-7; possibly TRBD2 for D (5 bases). The V end lost 3 bases, the J end lost 6 bases, and 18 bases lay between the germline ends. The CDR3 has 15 residues. Germline CDR1 and CDR2: MDHEN and SYDVKM. CDR3 loop: CASSFGEGYRVEQYF. CDR3 in DNA: TGTGCCAGCAGTTTCGGAGAGGGTTATCGGGTCGAGCAGTACTTC.

The chain joins TRBV20-1 to TRBJ2-7; TRBD1 or TRBD2 may be the D gene (6 bases each). The CDR3 totals 14 residues. Per germline, CDR1 DFQATT and CDR2 SNEGSKA (reference sequence). V shed 5 bases and J shed 5 bases, with 19 bases lying between them. The CDR3 coding sequence is TGCAGTGCTCGTAACCCGGGGGCGGTCAACGAGCAGTACTTC. Translated, it gives CSARNPGAVNEQYF.